This TCR beta chain originates from a study of T-cell reconstitution after alpha-beta-depleted transplantation in children. The length of the CDR3 is 16 residues. V was cut by 0 bases and J by 3 bases, with 11 bases left in between. Germline CDR1 reads LGHNA; CDR2 reads YSLEER. TCRbeta library construction was performed incorporating unique molecular identifiers. One entry per CDR3 protein results from TCRdb running MiXCR on the PCR reads. The sample shows 500,000 or so distinct CDR3 sequences, less than 35% of them seen only once. This TCR came from a human donor who donated a stem cell graft to a child with aplastic anemia. The sample consisted of PBMCs from the stem cell graft donor, taken from the stem cell graft. The J gene is TRBJ1-4, the V gene TRBV4-3; D not certain. This CDR3 is CASSQDWQLSNEKLFF. CDR3 in DNA: TGCGCCAGCAGCCAAGATTGGCAGCTTTCTAATGAAAAACTGTTTTTT.